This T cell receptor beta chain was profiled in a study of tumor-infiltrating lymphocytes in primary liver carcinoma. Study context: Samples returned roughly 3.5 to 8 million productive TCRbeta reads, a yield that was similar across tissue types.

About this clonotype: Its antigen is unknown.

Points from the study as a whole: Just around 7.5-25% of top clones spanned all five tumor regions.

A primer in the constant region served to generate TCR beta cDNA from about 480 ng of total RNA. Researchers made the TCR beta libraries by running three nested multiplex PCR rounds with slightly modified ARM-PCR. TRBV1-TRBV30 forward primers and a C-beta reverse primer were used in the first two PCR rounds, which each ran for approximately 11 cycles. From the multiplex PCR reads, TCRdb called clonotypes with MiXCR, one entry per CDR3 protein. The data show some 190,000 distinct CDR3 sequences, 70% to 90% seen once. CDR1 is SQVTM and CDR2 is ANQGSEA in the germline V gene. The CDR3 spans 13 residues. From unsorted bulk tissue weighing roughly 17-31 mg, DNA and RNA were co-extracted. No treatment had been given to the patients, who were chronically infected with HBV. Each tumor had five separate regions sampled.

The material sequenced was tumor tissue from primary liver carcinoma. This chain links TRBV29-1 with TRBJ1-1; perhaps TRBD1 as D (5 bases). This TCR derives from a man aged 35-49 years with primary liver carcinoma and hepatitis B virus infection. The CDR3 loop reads CSSAGGSSTEAFF. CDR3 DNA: TGCAGTTCCGCGGGGGGGTCAAGCACTGAAGCTTTCTTT.